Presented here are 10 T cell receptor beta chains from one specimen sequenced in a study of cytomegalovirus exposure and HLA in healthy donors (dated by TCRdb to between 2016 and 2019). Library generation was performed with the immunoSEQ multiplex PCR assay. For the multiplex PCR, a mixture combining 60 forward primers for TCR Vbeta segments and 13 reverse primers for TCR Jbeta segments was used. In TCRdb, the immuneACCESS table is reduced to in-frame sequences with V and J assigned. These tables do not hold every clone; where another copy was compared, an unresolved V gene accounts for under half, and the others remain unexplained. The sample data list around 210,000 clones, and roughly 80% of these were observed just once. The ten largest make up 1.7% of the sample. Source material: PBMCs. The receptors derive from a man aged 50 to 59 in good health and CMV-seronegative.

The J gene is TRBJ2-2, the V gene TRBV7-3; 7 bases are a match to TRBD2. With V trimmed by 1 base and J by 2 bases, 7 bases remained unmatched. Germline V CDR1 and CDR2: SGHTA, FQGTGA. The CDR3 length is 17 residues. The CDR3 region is CASSLSPSGANTGELFF. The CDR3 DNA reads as TGTGCCAGCAGCTTAAGTCCTAGCGGCGCCAACACCGGGGAGCTGTTTTTT. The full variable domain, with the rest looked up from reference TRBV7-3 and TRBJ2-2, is GAGVSQTPSNKVTEKGKYVELRCDPISGHTALYWYRQSLGQGPEFLIYFQGTGAADDSGLPNDRFFAVRPEGSVSTLKIQRTERGDSAVYLCASSLSPSGANTGELFFGEGSRLTVL.

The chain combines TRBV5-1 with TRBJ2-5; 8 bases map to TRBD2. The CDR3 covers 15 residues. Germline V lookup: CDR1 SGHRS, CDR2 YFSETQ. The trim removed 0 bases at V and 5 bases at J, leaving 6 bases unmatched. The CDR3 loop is CASSLAVAGKETQYF. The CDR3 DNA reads TGCGCCAGCAGCTTGGCTGTAGCGGGAAAGGAGACCCAGTACTTC.

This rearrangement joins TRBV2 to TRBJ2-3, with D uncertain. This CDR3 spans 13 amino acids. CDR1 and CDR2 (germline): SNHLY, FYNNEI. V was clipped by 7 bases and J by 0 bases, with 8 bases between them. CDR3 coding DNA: TGTGCCAGCATCCAGGTCAGCACAGATACGCAGTATTTT. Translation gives CASIQVSTDTQYF.

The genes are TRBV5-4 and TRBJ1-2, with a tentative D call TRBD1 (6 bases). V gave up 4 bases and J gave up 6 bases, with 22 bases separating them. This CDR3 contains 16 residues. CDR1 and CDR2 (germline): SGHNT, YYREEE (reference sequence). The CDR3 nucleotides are TGTGCCAGCAGCGAAACTCCGGGACACCCGTGGGATGGCTACACCTTC. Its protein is CASSETPGHPWDGYTF.

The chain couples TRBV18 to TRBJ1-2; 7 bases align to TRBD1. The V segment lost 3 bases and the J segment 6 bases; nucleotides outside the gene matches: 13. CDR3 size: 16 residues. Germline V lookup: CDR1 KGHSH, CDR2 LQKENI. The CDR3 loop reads CASSPDRRGEWNGYTF. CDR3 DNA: TGTGCCAGCTCACCGGACAGGAGGGGGGAATGGAATGGCTACACCTTC.

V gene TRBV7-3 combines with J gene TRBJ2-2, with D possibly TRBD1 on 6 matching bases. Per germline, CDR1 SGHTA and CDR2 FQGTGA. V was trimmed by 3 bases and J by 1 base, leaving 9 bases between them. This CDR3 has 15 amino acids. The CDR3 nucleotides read TGTGCCAGCAGCTTTTGGGGGCTGAACACCGGGGAGCTGTTTTTT. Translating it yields CASSFWGLNTGELFF.

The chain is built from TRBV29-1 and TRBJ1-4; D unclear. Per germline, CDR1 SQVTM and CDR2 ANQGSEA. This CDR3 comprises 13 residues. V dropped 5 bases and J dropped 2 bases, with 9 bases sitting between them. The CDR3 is CSVPGNTNEKLFF. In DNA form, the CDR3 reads TGCAGCGTTCCCGGGAATACTAATGAAAAACTGTTTTTT.

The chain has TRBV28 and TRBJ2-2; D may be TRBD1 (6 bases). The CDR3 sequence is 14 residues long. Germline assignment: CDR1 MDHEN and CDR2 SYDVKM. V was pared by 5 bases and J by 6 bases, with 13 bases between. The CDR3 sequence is CASSPSRGSGELFF. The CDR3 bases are TGTGCCAGCAGTCCCTCCAGGGGATCCGGGGAGCTGTTTTTT.

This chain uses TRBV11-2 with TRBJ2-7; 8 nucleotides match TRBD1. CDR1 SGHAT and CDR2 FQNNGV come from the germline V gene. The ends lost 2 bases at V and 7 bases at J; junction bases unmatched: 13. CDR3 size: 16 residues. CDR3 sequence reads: CASSLIRDRRTGEQYF. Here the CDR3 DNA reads TGTGCCAGCAGCTTAATCAGGGACAGGCGGACCGGGGAGCAGTACTTC. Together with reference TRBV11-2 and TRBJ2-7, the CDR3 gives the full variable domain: EAGVAQSPRYKIIEKRQSVAFWCNPISGHATLYWYQQILGQGPKLLIQFQNNGVVDDSQLPKDRFSAERLKGVDSTLKIQPAKLEDSAVYLCASSLIRDRRTGEQYFGPGTRLTVT.

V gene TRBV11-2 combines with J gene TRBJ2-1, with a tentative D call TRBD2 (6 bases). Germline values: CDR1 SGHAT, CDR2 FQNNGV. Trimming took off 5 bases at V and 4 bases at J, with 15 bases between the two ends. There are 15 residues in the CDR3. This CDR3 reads CASSTPGLTYNEQFF. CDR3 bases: TGTGCCAGCAGCACCCCGGGACTGACTTACAATGAGCAGTTCTTC.